This entry concerns a single T cell receptor (beta chain). Which antigen it targets is not known. Base quality data are lacking; no much larger clone is found one base away. The V and J ends are trimmed by 6 bases and 5 bases, leaving 10 bases between them. Including cysteine and phenylalanine, the CDR3 has 13 amino acids. The sequence is cut down to CDR3 DNA, 39 bases in frame from base 1. Looking up the germline V gene yields CDR1 SGHNT and CDR2 YENEEA. Each collaborating institution followed its own protocols to collect whole blood in K2EDTA tubes. For TCRbeta analysis, collaborator samples were shipped as frozen whole blood, as isolated PBMCs, or as DNA extracted from either sample type. This sample stems from a study of blood T cell repertoires in COVID-19 (dated by TCRdb to the early 2020s). Context from the whole study: Samples from collaborators originated in the United States, Italy and Spain and spanned both the acute and convalescent phases of COVID-19. The prospective study material was composed of cDNA or gDNA derived from T cells, B-cell-depleted T cells, or PBMCs. Subjects who had been exposed to COVID-19, were actively infected with it, or had recovered from it provided the deeply sampled blood TCRbeta repertoires that made up the dataset. A freely available public database, intended as a resource for researchers studying the immune response to SARS-CoV-2, is where the repertoires were released. Samples came from the ongoing ImmuneRACE study (first 160 participants) plus 1,254 subjects from 6 global collaborators. Sample metadata almost always included a de-identified subject ID, COVID-19 status, age in years and sex. Where available, HLA class I and class II types were taken from metadata supplied by the sample provider and were not determined by assay-based typing. General conclusions and limits of the study: How much clinical and demographic metadata was included differed by source and by participant, and the metadata was provided uncurated.

The immunoSEQ Assay, a bias-controlled multiplex PCR, was used to amplify TCRbeta CDR3 regions from genomic DNA. On the study's bioinformatics: The number of nucleated cells in each sample was estimated by amplification of reference gene primers within the assay. To quantify the absolute abundance of each unique TCRbeta CDR3 rearrangement, sequence reads were collapsed and filtered. For each sample, productive Simpson clonality was calculated as the square root of Simpson's diversity index across productive rearrangements. TCRdb holds this immuneACCESS table with in-frame rearrangements only. Some clones are missing; in checked studies, unresolved V genes explain under half, and the rest has no known cause. V, J and clone size are those of that table, while D and trimming were read from the DNA. Counted in this sample were about 120,000 clones; around 90% of them appeared once. The top ten clones comprise roughly 8% of the sample.

This chain joins TRBV11-3 to TRBJ2-2; the D gene cannot be named for sure. This receptor was obtained from a human donor in a cohort sampled during active COVID-19. What was sequenced was peripheral blood. The CDR3 in this case is CASRWAATGELFF. The DNA sequence follows: TGTGCCAGCAGATGGGCTGCGACCGGGGAGCTGTTTTTT.